The next 23 T cell receptor beta chains were all read from a single sample in a study of CD8+ T cells in alopecia areata. Stated treatment: oral pan-JAK inhibitor, 5-10 mg twice daily. Reverse transcribed after extraction, RNA yielded cDNA as the sequencing template. Repertoires were generated with immunoSEQ multiplex PCR, while TCRdb's copy carries only in-frame clones and drops some. This sample carries 200,000 to 250,000 clones, under 70% of them seen once, and the ten largest clones take 4% to 4.5%. The sample in question was CD4+ T cells sorted from blood, obtained at week 4, from a patient treated with tofacitinib. The source is a human donor with alopecia areata.

This rearrangement joins TRBV11-2 to TRBJ1-1, with 7 positions matching TRBD1. CDR1 is SGHAT and CDR2 is FQNNGV in the germline V gene. CDR3 length: 16 residues. The V segment lost 1 base and the J segment 4 bases; nucleotides outside the gene matches: 9. The CDR3 DNA is TGTGCCAGCAGCTTAGTGGGGCAGGGGGGTGGCACTGAAGCTTTCTTT. It yields the protein CASSLVGQGGGTEAFF.

V is TRBV30 and J is TRBJ2-5; 7 bases line up with TRBD2. V was clipped by 3 bases and J by 5 bases; unmatched bases: 9. This CDR3 spans 14 amino acids. Germline CDR1 reads GTSNPN; CDR2 reads SVGIG (reference sequence). Here the CDR3 DNA reads TGTGCCTGGAGCTCGACTAGCAAAGGCGAGACCCAGTACTTC. It codes for CAWSSTSKGETQYF. The variable domain in full, with the rest retrieved from reference TRBV30 and TRBJ2-5, is SQTIHQWPATLVQPVGSPLSLECTVEGTSNPNLYWYRQAAGRGLQLLFYSVGIGQISSEVPQNLSASRPQDRQFILSSKKLLLSDSGFYLCAWSSTSKGETQYFGPGTRLLVL.

This clone appeared a few times. This chain uses TRBV7-2 with TRBJ1-2; TRBD1 is a possible D gene (5 bases). Germline CDR1 reads SGHTA; CDR2 reads FQGNSA. The CDR3 spans 13 residues. The V and J ends lost 5 bases and 4 bases respectively, with 11 bases between them. This chain's CDR3 is CASSPIGVYGYTF. As DNA, the CDR3 is TGTGCCAGCAGCCCGATAGGGGTCTATGGCTACACCTTC. Drawing the rest from reference TRBV7-2 and TRBJ1-2, the complete variable domain is GAGVSQSPSNKVTEKGKDVELRCDPISGHTALYWYRQSLGQGLEFLIYFQGNSAPDKSGLPSDRFSAERTGGSVSTLTIQRTQQEDSAVYLCASSPIGVYGYTFGSGTRLTVV.

This sequence joins TRBV2 and TRBJ1-5; 8 nucleotides line up with TRBD1. Germline assignment: CDR1 SNHLY and CDR2 FYNNEI. This CDR3 is 15 amino acids long. Trimming removed 4 bases from V and 6 bases from J; junction bases left unmatched: 8. CDR3 protein: CASSAYQGAGQPQHF. The CDR3 bases are TGTGCCAGCAGTGCATATCAGGGGGCTGGTCAGCCCCAGCATTTT.

This clone appeared a few times. The chain couples TRBV30 to TRBJ1-5, with TRBD1 as a possible D gene (6 bases). There are 13 residues in the CDR3. The V end was cut by 5 bases, the J end by 7 bases, with 15 bases between. Germline V lookup: CDR1 GTSNPN, CDR2 SVGIG (reference sequence). The CDR3 loop reads CAWQGKGGQPQHF. The CDR3 DNA is TGTGCCTGGCAGGGGAAAGGAGGACAGCCCCAGCATTTT.

The V and J genes are TRBV7-2 and TRBJ2-2; no firm D call. The CDR3 consists of 14 residues. The ends were cut back, 7 bases at V and 2 bases at J, with 11 bases in the middle. Germline values: CDR1 SGHTA, CDR2 FQGNSA. The CDR3 loop reads CASTSNFNTGELFF. CDR3 sequence (DNA): TGTGCCAGCACCTCGAACTTCAACACCGGGGAGCTGTTTTTT.

The gene calls are TRBV5-6 and TRBJ1-6; tentative D call: TRBD1 (6 bases). Germline CDR1 and CDR2: SGHDT and YYEEEE. This CDR3 has 12 residues. Trimming stripped 4 bases from V and 9 bases from J, with 8 bases between. The CDR3 here is CASSTGSSPLHF. CDR3 nucleotides: TGTGCCAGCAGCACAGGGTCTTCACCCCTCCACTTT.

The gene calls are TRBV5-6 and TRBJ2-5, with D tentatively TRBD1 or TRBD2 (6 bases each). There are 15 residues in the CDR3. Germline V gene sequence: CDR1 SGHDT, CDR2 YYEEEE. The V end lost 6 bases, the J end lost 3 bases, and 18 bases lay between the germline ends. The CDR3: CASNQQGGPEETQYF. The CDR3 coding sequence is TGTGCCAGCAACCAACAGGGAGGCCCTGAAGAGACCCAGTACTTC.

The rearrangement joins TRBV29-1 to TRBJ2-1; TRBD1 or TRBD2 may be the D gene (6 bases each). Germline values: CDR1 SQVTM, CDR2 ANQGSEA. The CDR3 length is 14 residues. The V gene lost 3 bases and the J gene lost 7 bases, with 16 bases spanning the gap. CDR3 nucleotides: TGCAGCGTTGAGGCCGGGGGCCAATGGAATGAGCAGTTCTTC. This gives the protein CSVEAGGQWNEQFF.

The chain combines TRBV19 with TRBJ2-5; no clear D. Germline loops: CDR1 LNHDA, CDR2 SQIVND (reference sequence). CDR3 size: 15 residues. Trimming stripped 5 bases from V and 4 bases from J, with 17 bases between. This chain's CDR3 is CASSYHEGMPETQYF. In DNA, the CDR3 is TGTGCCAGTAGTTACCACGAAGGGATGCCAGAGACCCAGTACTTC.

In this sample, this clone turned up a few times. V is TRBV29-1 and J is TRBJ2-3; TRBD1 matches 7 bases. CDR3 length: 13 residues. V gave up 3 bases and J gave up 8 bases; unmatched junction bases: 8. The V gene's germline CDR1 is SQVTM and CDR2 ANQGSEA. CDR3 in amino acids: CSVEAVRQGTQYF. The CDR3 DNA reads as TGCAGCGTTGAGGCCGTCCGACAGGGTACGCAGTATTTT.

The V call is TRBV30, the J call TRBJ1-4; perhaps TRBD1 as D (6 bases). Germline CDR1 GTSNPN, CDR2 SVGIG (reference sequence). The V gene lost 7 bases and the J gene lost 11 bases, with 17 bases spanning the gap. The CDR3 covers 12 residues. The CDR3 loop is CAYGQRRGKLFF. The DNA for the CDR3 is TGTGCCTACGGACAGCGGAGAGGGAAACTGTTTTTT.

This clone was counted between two and nine times. The J gene is TRBJ1-6, the V gene TRBV30; unclear D gene. This CDR3 comprises 15 residues. Germline loops: CDR1 GTSNPN, CDR2 SVGIG (reference sequence). Trimming removed 1 base at V and 8 bases at J, with 15 bases between. The CDR3 bases are TGTGCCTGGAGTGCCCCCCCGAACAGCTATTCACCCCTCCACTTT. Amino acids: CAWSAPPNSYSPLHF.

This rearrangement joins TRBV27 to TRBJ2-7; 7 nucleotides align to TRBD2. CDR3 length equals 15 residues. Germline values: CDR1 MNHEY, CDR2 SMNVEV (reference sequence). The junction had 9 bases not matched to a gene; V was cut back by 4 bases and J by 3 bases. Written as DNA, the CDR3 is TGTGCCAGCAGTTCCAAGGGGAGGGGTGACTACGAGCAGTACTTC. Translation: CASSSKGRGDYEQYF.

The J gene is TRBJ1-2, the V gene TRBV6-5; the match to TRBD1 covers 9 bases. The CDR3 runs to 12 residues. V lost 6 bases, J lost 7 bases, and 3 bases stayed unmatched. The germline V gene has CDR1 MNHEY and CDR2 SVGAGI. As DNA, the CDR3 is TGTGCCAGCAGACAGGGGGCTGGTGGCTACACCTTC. Protein product: CASRQGAGGYTF.

V is TRBV12-5 and J is TRBJ2-2; D is undetermined. The germline CDR1 and CDR2 sequences are LGHNT and FRNRAP. V lost 4 bases and J 3 bases, leaving 6 bases between the germline ends. The CDR3 is 13 amino acids. In DNA form, the CDR3 reads TGTGCTAGTGGTTCTGGCGACACCGGGGAGCTGTTTTTT. Translation gives CASGSGDTGELFF. Looking up the rest from reference TRBV12-5 and TRBJ2-2 gives the full variable domain: DARVTQTPRHKVTEMGQEVTMRCQPILGHNTVFWYRQTMMQGLELLAYFRNRAPLDDSGMPKDRFSAEMPDATLATLKIQPSEPRDSAVYFCASGSGDTGELFFGEGSRLTVL.

The V gene is TRBV25-1, the J gene TRBJ2-1; unclear D gene. Per the germline V gene, CDR1 is MGHDK and CDR2 is SYGVNS. Trimming shortened V by 0 bases and J by 5 bases, and 2 bases separated the two germline ends. The CDR3 spans 12 residues. CDR3 DNA sequence: TGTGCCAGCAGTGAATATAACAATGAGCAGTTCTTC. Amino acids: CASSEYNNEQFF.

The V gene is TRBV9, the J gene TRBJ2-5; 7 bases match TRBD2. V shed 0 bases and J 5 bases; nucleotides not matched to a gene: 7. The CDR3 sequence is 15 residues long. Germline CDR1 SGDLS, CDR2 YYNGEE. Here the CDR3 reads CASSVAVLGGETQYF. Here the CDR3 DNA reads TGTGCCAGCAGCGTAGCGGTACTCGGGGGGGAGACCCAGTACTTC.

This clone came up a few times. The chain has TRBV6-5 and TRBJ2-3; 7 bases match TRBD2. This CDR3 region has 14 residues. Looked up from germline, CDR1 is MNHEY and CDR2 is SVGAGI. Trimming removed 7 bases from V and 2 bases from J; junction bases left unmatched: 6. The CDR3 DNA is TGTGCCAGCAACCGGCTAGCGGCCACAGATACGCAGTATTTT. Translated: CASNRLAATDTQYF.

The genes are TRBV2 and TRBJ2-1, with 10 nucleotides matching TRBD1. V trimming: 8 bases; J trimming: 3 bases; junction bases outside the gene matches: 4. The CDR3 sequence is 14 residues long. CDR1 SNHLY and CDR2 FYNNEI come from the germline V gene. CDR3 DNA: TGTGCCAGCTTAGACAGGGGGCTCTACAATGAGCAGTTCTTC. It specifies CASLDRGLYNEQFF.

The genes are TRBV4-1 and TRBJ2-5, with TRBD1 identical over 9 bases. Germline values: CDR1 MGHRA, CDR2 YSYEKL. V lost 4 bases and J lost 3; bases outside the gene matches: 6. The CDR3 is 15 amino acids. CDR3 region: CASSPGQGPEETQYF. In DNA, the CDR3 is TGCGCCAGCAGCCCGGGACAGGGTCCCGAAGAGACCCAGTACTTC.

This chain joins TRBV29-1 and TRBJ2-1, with 7 bases fitting TRBD2. This CDR3 comprises 13 residues. Germline V CDR1 and CDR2: SQVTM, ANQGSEA. The V gene end was trimmed by 2 bases and the J gene end by 5 bases; junction bases not matched to a gene: 3. CDR3 nucleotide sequence: TGCAGCGTTGAACTAGCGGTCCACAATGAGCAGTTCTTC. This translates into CSVELAVHNEQFF.

The chain carries TRBV5-6 and TRBJ2-7; D not resolved. The CDR3 runs 14 residues. Germline lookup yields CDR1 SGHDT and CDR2 YYEEEE. Between the trimmed V and J ends, which lost 4 bases and 6 bases, there was a span of 17 bases. The CDR3 reads CASSATGSRTEQYF. The DNA for the CDR3 is TGTGCCAGCAGCGCAACGGGTTCACGAACCGAGCAGTACTTC. Combining the CDR3 with reference TRBV5-6 and TRBJ2-7 gives the whole variable domain DAGVTQSPTHLIKTRGQQVTLRCSPKSGHDTVSWYQQALGQGPQFIFQYYEEEERQRGNFPDRFSGHQFPNYSSELNVNALLLGDSALYLCASSATGSRTEQYFGPGTRLTVT.